Below, one T cell receptor (beta chain) is given with its context. A junction end diverges from the germline sequence, so it may reflect a read error. Germline assignment: CDR1 SGHVS and CDR2 FNYEAQ. This CDR3 has 15 amino acids. As handled by the study authors: The assay estimated nucleated cells by amplifying reference gene primers. TCRdb's table, derived via immunoSEQ multiplex PCR, lists solely in-frame clones and lacks some. V and J calls and clone size are as listed in that table; D and trimming were resolved from the DNA. This sample has over 150,000 clones, with around 84% found just once. The data are from a study of blood T cell repertoires in COVID-19. Study background: T cells, B-cell-depleted T cells, or PBMCs provided the cDNA or gDNA that served as material.

The sample taken for sequencing was peripheral blood. The V call is TRBV7-6, the J call TRBJ2-1; 9 bases match TRBD1. The receptor's source is a man aged 80 or over with acute or convalescent COVID-19. The CDR3 coding sequence is TGTGCCAGCAGCATGGCCGGGACAGGGAAGAATGAGCGGTTCTTC. This codes for CASSMAGTGKNERFF. The variable domain in full, completed from reference TRBV7-6 and TRBJ2-1, reads GAGVSQSPRYKVTKRGQDVALRCDPISGHVSLYWYRQALGQGPEFLTYFNYEAQQDKSGLPNDRFSAERPEGSISTLTIQRTEQRDSAMYRCASSMAGTGKNERFFGPGTRLTVL.